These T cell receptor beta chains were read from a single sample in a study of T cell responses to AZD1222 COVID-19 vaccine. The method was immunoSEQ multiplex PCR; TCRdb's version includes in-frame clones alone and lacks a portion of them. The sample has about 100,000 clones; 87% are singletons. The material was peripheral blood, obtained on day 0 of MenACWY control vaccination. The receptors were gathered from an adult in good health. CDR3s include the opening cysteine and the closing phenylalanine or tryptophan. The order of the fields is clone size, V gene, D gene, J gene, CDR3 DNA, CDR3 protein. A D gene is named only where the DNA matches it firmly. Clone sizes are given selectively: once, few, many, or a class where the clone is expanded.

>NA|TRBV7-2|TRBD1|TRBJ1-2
TGTGCCAGCAGCTTAGTGGCAGGGGGGAGAGGCTACACCTTC
CASSLVAGGRGYTF
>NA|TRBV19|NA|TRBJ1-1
TGTGCCAGTAGTATCCCAGCGGGGAACACTGAAGCTTTCTTT
CASSIPAGNTEAFF
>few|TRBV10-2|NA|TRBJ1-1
TGCGCCAGCAGTGGGGGGGCCTCGATGAACACTGAAGCTTTCTTT
CASSGGASMNTEAFF
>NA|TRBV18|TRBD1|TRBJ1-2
TGTGCCAGCTCCCCAGGGACAGAAACTGGCTACACCTTC
CASSPGTETGYTF
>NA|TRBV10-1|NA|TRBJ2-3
TGCGCCAGCAGTGGGGGAATCACAGATACGCAGTATTTT
CASSGGITDTQYF
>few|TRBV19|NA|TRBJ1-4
TGTGCCACAACAGGGTTGGATAATGAAAAACTGTTTTTT
CATTGLDNEKLFF
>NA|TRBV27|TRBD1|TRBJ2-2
TGTGCCAGCAGCAGACAGGGATGGAACACCGGGGAGCTGTTTTTT
CASSRQGWNTGELFF
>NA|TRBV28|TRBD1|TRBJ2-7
TGTGCCAGCATTGGCGGACAGGGGACTTCCTACGAGCAGTACTTC
CASIGGQGTSYEQYF
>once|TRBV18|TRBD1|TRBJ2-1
TGTGCCAGCTCACTTGACAGGGGGTCAGACAATGAGCAGTTCTTC
CASSLDRGSDNEQFF
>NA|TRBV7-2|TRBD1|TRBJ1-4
TGTGCCAGCAGCCGTCCACCCGGGACAGGGGATGAAAAACTGTTTTTT
CASSRPPGTGDEKLFF
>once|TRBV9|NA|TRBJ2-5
TGTGCCAGCAGCGTAGCTGGGGAGACCCAGTACTTC
CASSVAGETQYF
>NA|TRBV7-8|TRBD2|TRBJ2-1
TGTGCCAGCAGCCCCCCCGGCCGTCGACTAGCGGGAGTCAATGAGCAGTTCTTC
CASSPPGRRLAGVNEQFF
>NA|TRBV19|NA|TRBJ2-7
TGTGCCAGTAGTTTCGTCGTGGACAGCCACGAGCAGTACTTC
CASSFVVDSHEQYF
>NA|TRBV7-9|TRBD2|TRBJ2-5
TGTGCCAGCAGCCCCCGCGGGGGGTCTCCCCAAGAGACCCAGTACTTC
CASSPRGGSPQETQYF
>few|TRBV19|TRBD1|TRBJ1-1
TGTGCCAGTAGTATAAGGGAAGACAGGGCACAGAACACTGAAGCTTTCTTT
CASSIREDRAQNTEAFF
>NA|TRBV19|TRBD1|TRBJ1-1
TGTGCCAGTAGTGCCGGGACAGGGGGGAGAACTGAAGCTTTCTTT
CASSAGTGGRTEAFF
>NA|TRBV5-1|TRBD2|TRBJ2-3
TGCGCCAGCAGCCTCTTGACTAGCGGAGTTAGCACAGATACGCAGTATTTT
CASSLLTSGVSTDTQYF
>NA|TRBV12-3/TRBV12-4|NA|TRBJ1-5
TGTGCCAGCAGGGAGTATAGCAATCAGCCCCAGCATTTT
CASREYSNQPQHF
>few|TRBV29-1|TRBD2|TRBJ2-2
TGCAGCGCCCAACCGGGGGGACTAGCGTCGAACACCGGGGAGCTGTTTTTT
CSAQPGGLASNTGELFF
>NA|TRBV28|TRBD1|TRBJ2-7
TGTGCCAGCAGGCCGACAGGGGCCCTCTACGAGCAGTACTTC
CASRPTGALYEQYF
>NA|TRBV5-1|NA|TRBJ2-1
TGCGCCAGCAGCTTGGTGGCAGGGTCAGGCAATGAGCAGTTCTTC
CASSLVAGSGNEQFF
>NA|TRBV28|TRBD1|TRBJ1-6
TGTGCCAGCAGACCCTTCAGGGGGTTAGGTAATTCACCCCTCCACTTT
CASRPFRGLGNSPLHF
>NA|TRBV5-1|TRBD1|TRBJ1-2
TGCGCCAGCAGCTCTAAGCCTGGGACAGAATATGGCTACACCTTC
CASSSKPGTEYGYTF
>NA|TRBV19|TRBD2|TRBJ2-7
TGTGCCAGTAGCCCAGGCCCACTAGCGGGAGACTACGAGCAGTACTTC
CASSPGPLAGDYEQYF
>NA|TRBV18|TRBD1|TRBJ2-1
TGTGCCAGCTCAGAGGGACAGAAGAAGTTCTTC
CASSEGQKKFF
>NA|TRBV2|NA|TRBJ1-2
TGTGCCAGCAGTGCAAGATCCTATGGCTACACCTTC
CASSARSYGYTF
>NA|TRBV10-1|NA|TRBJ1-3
TGCGCCAGCAGTGAGTCGGGGTCTGGAAACACCATATATTTT
CASSESGSGNTIYF
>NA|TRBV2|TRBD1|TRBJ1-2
TGTGCCAGCAGCGCAGGGACAGGGGGTGGCTACACCTTC
CASSAGTGGGYTF
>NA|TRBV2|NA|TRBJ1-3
TGTGCCAGCAGTGTCCAGGCTGGAAACACCATATATTTT
CASSVQAGNTIYF
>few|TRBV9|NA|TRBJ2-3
TGTGCCAGCTCCGAACAGATCACAGATACGCAGTATTTT
CASSEQITDTQYF
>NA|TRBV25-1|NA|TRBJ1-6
TGTGCCAGCAGTGAATTAGGTGGGGGTTCCTATAATTCACCCCTCCACTTT
CASSELGGGSYNSPLHF
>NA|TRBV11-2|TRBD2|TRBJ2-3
TGTGCCAGCAGCTTAGCTGGCGGGGGGGCCTCAGATACGCAGTATTTT
CASSLAGGGASDTQYF
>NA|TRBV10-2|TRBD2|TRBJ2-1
TGCGCCAGCAGTGAGTTACTAGCGGGGATCAATGAGCAGTTCTTC
CASSELLAGINEQFF
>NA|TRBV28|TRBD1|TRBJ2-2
TGTGCCAGCAGAGGGGGCAGATTGAACACCGGGGAGCTGTTTTTT
CASRGGRLNTGELFF
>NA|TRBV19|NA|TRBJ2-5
TGTGCCAGTAGTATTGGCGGGACCCAAGAGACCCAGTACTTC
CASSIGGTQETQYF
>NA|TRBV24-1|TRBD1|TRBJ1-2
TGTGCCACCAGCACTCCTACAGGGGGAGGCTATGGCTACACCTTC
CATSTPTGGGYGYTF
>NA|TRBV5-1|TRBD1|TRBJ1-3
TGCGCCAGCAGCTTCTCTGGACAGGGCAGTGGAAACACCATATATTTT
CASSFSGQGSGNTIYF
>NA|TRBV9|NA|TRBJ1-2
TGTGCCAGCAGCGTTGGTGGCTATGGCTACACCTTC
CASSVGGYGYTF
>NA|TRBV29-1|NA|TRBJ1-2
TGCAGCGTTGAACTCAATACAGGGATAACTGGCTACACCTTC
CSVELNTGITGYTF
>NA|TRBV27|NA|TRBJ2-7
TGTGCCAGCAGTTCCATCCGCTCCTACGAGCAGTACTTC
CASSSIRSYEQYF
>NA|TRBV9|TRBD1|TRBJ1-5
TGTGCCAGCAGCGAGGAAGGGGGCACTCAGCCCCAGCATTTT
CASSEEGGTQPQHF
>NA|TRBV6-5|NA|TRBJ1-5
TGTGCCAGCAGTTACTGGAAGCCAGGGCTGAATCAGCCCCAGCATTTT
CASSYWKPGLNQPQHF
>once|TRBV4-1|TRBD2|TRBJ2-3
TGCGCCAGCAGCCGGACTAGCGGTTATAGCACAGATACGCAGTATTTT
CASSRTSGYSTDTQYF
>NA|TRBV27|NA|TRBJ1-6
TGTGCCAGCATGAGGTCGGGACATTCCCAAAGCTCCTATAATTCACCCCTCCACTTT
CASMRSGHSQSSYNSPLHF
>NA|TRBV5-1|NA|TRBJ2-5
TGCGCCAGCAGCTTGGCCCAGGAGACCCAGTACTTC
CASSLAQETQYF
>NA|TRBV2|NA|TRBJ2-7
TGTGCCAGCAGTGTTTTTAAGGGGGGCAGCTACGAGCAGTACTTC
CASSVFKGGSYEQYF
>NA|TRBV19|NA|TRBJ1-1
TGTGCCAGTAGTATAGGTGGAGACACTGAAGCTTTCTTT
CASSIGGDTEAFF
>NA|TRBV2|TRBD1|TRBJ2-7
TGTGCCAGCACGGGGCGTGTAGGGGGCATCTCCTACGAGCAGTACTTC
CASTGRVGGISYEQYF
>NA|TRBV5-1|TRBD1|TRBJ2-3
TGCGCCAGCAGCTTGGCTGCTAGGGACAGGGTAACAGATACGCAGTATTTT
CASSLAARDRVTDTQYF
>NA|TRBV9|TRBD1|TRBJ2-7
TGTGCCAGCAGCGCGACAGGGGGCTTCTACGAGCAGTACTTC
CASSATGGFYEQYF
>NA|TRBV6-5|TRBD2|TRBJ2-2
TGTGCCAGCAGTCCGTCGGCGGGAGAGTCCGGGGAGCTGTTTTTT
CASSPSAGESGELFF
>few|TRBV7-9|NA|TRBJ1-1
TGTGCCAGCAGCTTATTAGGGAACACTGAAGCTTTCTTT
CASSLLGNTEAFF
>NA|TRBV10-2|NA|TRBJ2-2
TGCGCCAGCAGTGCGACGGGGATCAACACCGGGGAGCTGTTTTTT
CASSATGINTGELFF
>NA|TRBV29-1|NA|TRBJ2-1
TGCAGCCATGGACTACATAATGAGCAGTTCTTC
CSHGLHNEQFF
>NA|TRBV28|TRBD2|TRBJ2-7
TGTGCCAGCAGTGGCCTAGCGGTAACGAGCTCCTACGAGCAGTACTTC
CASSGLAVTSSYEQYF